The present entry profiles one TCR beta chain with its context. Its antigen specificity is not known. No clone much larger than this one lies a single base away; base qualities are absent. There are 14 amino acids in the CDR3, from cysteine to phenylalanine inclusive. The only DNA kept is the CDR3, 42 bases in frame from the first base. The germline V gene (reference sequence) specifies MNHEY as CDR1 and SMNVEV as CDR2. Unmatched junction bases come to 2, with V trimmed by 3 bases and J by 7 bases. Whole blood was collected in K2EDTA tubes by collaborating institutions according to the institutions' own protocols. For TCRbeta analysis, collaborators shipped samples as frozen whole blood, isolated PBMCs, or DNA extracted from either of those sample types. This sample is part of a study of blood T cell repertoires in COVID-19 (dated by TCRdb to about 2020). In the study overall: Collaborator samples came from the United States, Italy and Spain and covered acute and convalescent phases of COVID-19. The material from the prospective study consisted of cDNA or gDNA derived from T cells, B-cell-depleted T cells, or PBMCs. Subjects who had been exposed to COVID-19, were actively infected with it, or had recovered from it provided the deeply sampled blood TCRbeta repertoires that made up the dataset. The repertoires were made available in a free public database intended to serve as a resource for research on the immune response to SARS-CoV-2. Samples came from the ongoing ImmuneRACE study (first 160 participants) plus 1,254 subjects from 6 global collaborators. The sample metadata nearly always contained a de-identified subject ID, COVID-19 status, age in years and sex. Where HLA class I and class II types were available, the types were taken from metadata supplied by the sample provider, not from assay-based typing.

The research as a whole found: Clinical and demographic metadata were provided uncurated, with the amount varying by source and participant.

The immunoSEQ Assay, a bias-controlled multiplex PCR, was used to amplify TCRbeta CDR3 regions from genomic DNA. The published analysis was carried out like this. The number of nucleated cells in each sample was estimated from the amplification of reference gene primers within the assay. To quantify the absolute abundance of each unique TCRbeta CDR3 rearrangement, sequence reads were collapsed and filtered. Productive Simpson clonality was computed per sample as the square root of Simpson's diversity index over productive rearrangements. TCRdb took this table from immuneACCESS and kept in-frame rearrangements with V and J called. Such tables lack part of the clones; where checked against another copy, unresolved V genes explain under half of the gap, and the rest is unexplained. For V, J and clone size, that table is used; D and trimming come from the DNA. This sample is represented by about 54,000 clones; over 65% of them were singletons. The ten largest clones take up less than 6% of the sample.

This chain is built from TRBV27 and TRBJ2-1; a stretch of 11 junction bases matches TRBD2. This receptor was obtained from a human donor in a cohort sampled during active COVID-19. Sample: peripheral blood. The nucleotides read TGTGCCAGCAGTTTTAGCGGGGGGGCAAATGAGCAGTTCTTC. It is translated as CASSFSGGANEQFF.